A single sample is the source of the 12 T cell receptor beta chains below, sequenced in a study of blood T cell repertoires in COVID-19. Only in-frame clones appear in the TCRdb table, and some are missing; sequencing was by immunoSEQ multiplex PCR. The sample comprises more than 200,000 clones, roughly 82% of which are singletons, and roughly 4.9% rests with the top ten. Sequencing was carried out using peripheral blood. All receptors derive from an elderly woman with active or convalescent COVID-19.

The gene calls are TRBV7-2 and TRBJ1-6; no clear D. CDR3 length: 14 amino acids. V lost 6 bases to trimming and J lost 10 bases, with 16 bases between them. CDR1 and CDR2 from the germline V gene are SGHTA and FQGNSA. This chain's CDR3 is CASSSDTLNSPLHF. CDR3 nucleotide sequence: TGTGCCAGCAGTTCCGACACGTTGAACTCACCCCTCCACTTT.

V usage is TRBV18 and J usage is TRBJ2-5; TRBD2 aligns across 13 bases. With 0 bases clipped from V and 9 bases from J, the junction kept 7 bases outside the gene matches. CDR1 is KGHSH and CDR2 is LQKENI in the germline V gene. The CDR3 sequence is 16 residues long. The CDR3 spells CASSPPGLAGSPPQYF. CDR3 in DNA: TGTGCCAGCTCACCACCGGGACTAGCGGGGAGTCCCCCCCAGTACTTC.

The chain carries TRBV5-1 and TRBJ2-7; TRBD1 aligns across 10 bases. Germline CDR1 SGHRS, CDR2 YFSETQ. J was trimmed by 1 base and V by 4 bases; bases with no gene match: 8. CDR3 length equals 16 residues. The CDR3 protein is CASSTNGQGVSYEQYF. In DNA form, the CDR3 reads TGCGCCAGCAGCACGAATGGACAGGGGGTATCCTACGAGCAGTACTTC.

This rearrangement joins TRBV24-1 to TRBJ2-1, with D perhaps TRBD1 (6 bases). The CDR3 is made up of 19 amino acids. The V and J ends lost 4 bases and 7 bases respectively, with 28 bases between them. Germline-derived CDR1 and CDR2 are KGHDR and SFDVKD. CDR3 protein: CATSDPRGSHQGNLNEQFF. The CDR3 DNA sequence: TGTGCCACCAGTGACCCCAGGGGCTCTCACCAGGGGAATTTGAATGAGCAGTTCTTC.

The chain uses TRBV19 and TRBJ1-5, with 10 bases that match TRBD1. Unmatched junction bases numbered 4, after V lost 2 bases and J lost 6 bases. Germline values: CDR1 LNHDA, CDR2 SQIVND (reference sequence). CDR3 length: 15 amino acids. CDR3 nucleotides: TGTGCCAGTAGTATAATAGGACAGGGGGGTCAGCCCCAGCATTTT. It encodes CASSIIGQGGQPQHF. The variable domain in full, completed from reference TRBV19 and TRBJ1-5, reads DGGITQSPKYLFRKEGQNVTLSCEQNLNHDAMYWYRQDPGQGLRLIYYSQIVNDFQKGDIAEGYSVSREKKESFPLTVTSAQKNPTAFYLCASSIIGQGGQPQHFGDGTRLSIL.

This chain uses TRBV29-1 with TRBJ2-1, with D possibly being TRBD1 (6 bases). Germline CDR1 SQVTM, CDR2 ANQGSEA. Trimming cost V 6 bases and J 9 bases, with 12 bases left between them. The CDR3 runs 11 residues. CDR3 in amino acids: CSVPKGGEQFF. For the CDR3, the DNA is TGCAGCGTCCCAAAAGGGGGTGAGCAGTTCTTC.

The chain is built from TRBV15 and TRBJ1-1; D uncertain. V shed 8 bases and J shed 0 bases, with 13 bases lying between them. CDR3 length equals 14 residues. Germline CDR1 is LNHNV and CDR2 is YYDKDF (reference sequence). CDR3: CATRERVMNTEAFF. The CDR3 region has the DNA TGTGCCACCCGAGAGAGGGTCATGAACACTGAAGCTTTCTTT.

This rearrangement joins TRBV6-5 to TRBJ1-5; D is possibly TRBD1 (5 bases). With 6 bases removed from V and 4 bases from J, the gap between germline ends came to 16 bases. Germline CDR1 MNHEY, CDR2 SVGAGI. CDR3 length: 15 residues. CDR3 DNA: TGTGCCAGCAGGACCGGGACGGGGGGGAATCAGCCCCAGCATTTT. This translates into CASRTGTGGNQPQHF.

This chain joins TRBV7-8 and TRBJ1-5; 10 nucleotides agree with TRBD1. The CDR3 is 15 amino acids. The V gene end was trimmed by 3 bases and the J gene end by 6 bases; junction bases not matched to a gene: 5. Germline V gene lookup returns CDR1 SGHVS and CDR2 FQNEAQ. Here the CDR3 DNA reads TGTGCCAGCAGCTTCGACAGGGGGCTAGGTCAGCCCCAGCATTTT. Translated: CASSFDRGLGQPQHF.

The chain employs TRBV28 and TRBJ2-5; weak D call: TRBD2 (5 bases). Trimming took off 1 base at V and 0 bases at J, with 12 bases between the two ends. The CDR3 consists of 16 residues. Germline assignment: CDR1 MDHEN and CDR2 SYDVKM. CDR3 DNA sequence: TGTGCCAGCAGTTTATTAGGGAGTAGGTACCAAGAGACCCAGTACTTC. Translating gives CASSLLGSRYQETQYF. Variable domain in full (rest from reference TRBV28 and TRBJ2-5): DVKVTQSSRYLVKRTGEKVFLECVQDMDHENMFWYRQDPGLGLRLIYFSYDVKMKEKGDIPEGYSVSREKKERFSLILESASTNQTSMYLCASSLLGSRYQETQYFGPGTRLLVL.

This chain connects TRBV18 to TRBJ2-1; possibly TRBD1 for D (5 bases). V was clipped by 3 bases and J by 2 bases, with 11 bases between them. Germline CDR1 is KGHSH and CDR2 is LQKENI. This CDR3 has 15 residues. The CDR3: CASSPDSNTYNEQFF. The CDR3 nucleotides read TGTGCCAGCTCACCTGACAGTAATACCTACAATGAGCAGTTCTTC.

In regard to this clone: The sample contains more than one DNA sequence encoding this CDR3. The chain combines TRBV18 with TRBJ1-1; tentatively, D is TRBD1 (5 bases). CDR3 length equals 13 residues. Trimming cost V 2 bases and J 5 bases, with 9 bases left between them. Per the germline V gene, CDR1 is KGHSH and CDR2 is LQKENI. This chain's CDR3 is CASSPGGRTEAFF. CDR3 coding DNA: TGTGCCAGCTCACCAGGGGGGAGGACTGAAGCTTTCTTT.